One sample yielded the 22 T cell receptor beta chains listed below, sequenced in a study of cytomegalovirus exposure and HLA in healthy donors. The primer mix had 60 Vbeta and 13 Jbeta primers. Data came from immunoSEQ multiplex PCR; TCRdb stores just in-frame clones and leaves some out. Of some 150,000 clones in the sample, around four fifths were seen once. The sequenced material came from PBMCs. The receptors stem from a boy aged 2-9 years in good health and CMV-seronegative.

This rearrangement joins TRBV23-1 to TRBJ2-1; D is uncertain. TRBV23-1 is sorted into the ORF group, with uncertain function. This CDR3 contains 19 residues. Trimming stripped 7 bases from V and 4 bases from J, with 29 bases between. In DNA, the CDR3 is TGCGCCAGCACTCGCCGCAGTATCACAGCCCTGAGTACATACAATGAGCAGTTCTTC. Translated, it gives CASTRRSITALSTYNEQFF.

The rearrangement joins TRBV5-1 to TRBJ2-3, with a tentative D call TRBD1 (6 bases). This CDR3 contains 17 residues. Germline loops: CDR1 SGHRS, CDR2 YFSETQ. V lost 3 bases to trimming and J lost 2 bases, with 19 bases between them. As DNA, the CDR3 is TGCGCCAGCAGCTCCGACAGGACGTTACCCTCCACAGATACGCAGTATTTT. Protein product: CASSSDRTLPSTDTQYF.

CDR3 nucleotides: TGTGCCAGTGACCCGGGACAGCCCTCCTACGAGCAGTACTTC. Residues: CASDPGQPSYEQYF. The chain links TRBV7-9 to TRBJ2-7; TRBD1 aligns across 7 bases. V shed 9 bases, J shed 0 bases, and the junction held 8 bases outside the gene matches. Germline loops: CDR1 SEHNR, CDR2 FQNEAQ (reference sequence). The CDR3 consists of 14 residues.

The rearrangement uses TRBV28 and TRBJ2-7; D perhaps matches TRBD1 (6 bases). The CDR3 consists of 15 residues. Trimming took 4 bases from V and 1 from J, leaving 14 bases between them. Germline assignment: CDR1 MDHEN and CDR2 SYDVKM. The DNA for the CDR3 is TGTGCCAGCAGTTCCGTATGGGGGCAGTCCTACGAGCAGTACTTC. Amino acid sequence: CASSSVWGQSYEQYF.

The chain employs TRBV25-1 and TRBJ2-3, with TRBD1 identical over 7 bases. V lost 2 bases to trimming and J lost 3 bases; unmatched junction nucleotides: 11. Germline V gene sequence: CDR1 MGHDK, CDR2 SYGVNS. The CDR3 loop spans 17 amino acids. Here the CDR3 reads CASSEPPDRVATDTQYF. CDR3 DNA sequence: TGTGCCAGCAGTGAACCCCCCGACAGGGTCGCAACAGATACGCAGTATTTT.

This rearrangement joins TRBV27 to TRBJ2-7, with TRBD1 as a possible D gene (6 bases). Trimming stripped 4 bases from V and 3 bases from J, with 22 bases between. CDR3 length: 17 residues. CDR1 and CDR2 from the germline V gene are MNHEY and SMNVEV (reference sequence). The CDR3 DNA is TGTGCCAGCAGTTCCAGCCCGGTCACAGGGTTAGGCTACGAGCAGTACTTC. Translated: CASSSSPVTGLGYEQYF.

In this sample, this clone turned up once. V and J are TRBV7-2 and TRBJ2-3; 7 bases align to TRBD2. V shed 1 base and J 8 bases; nucleotides not matched to a gene: 9. The CDR3 loop spans 15 amino acids. Germline CDR1 reads SGHTA; CDR2 reads FQGNSA. This CDR3 is CASSLGWGGIGTQYF. The CDR3 DNA follows: TGTGCCAGCAGCTTAGGTTGGGGGGGGATTGGTACGCAGTATTTT.

This clone turned up a few times. This chain uses TRBV19 with TRBJ2-7, with 7 bases that match TRBD1. The V gene's germline CDR1 is LNHDA and CDR2 SQIVND (reference sequence). The CDR3 covers 15 residues. V lost 3 bases and J lost 2; bases outside the gene matches: 7. As DNA, the CDR3 is TGTGCCAGTAGTATTCATGGACAGGTCCCCTACGAGCAGTACTTC. This encodes CASSIHGQVPYEQYF.

The V gene is TRBV7-9, the J gene TRBJ2-1; 13 bases map to TRBD2. Germline CDR1 is SEHNR and CDR2 is FQNEAQ (reference sequence). The trim removed 5 bases at V and 0 bases at J, leaving 4 bases unmatched. The CDR3 totals 17 residues. The DNA of the CDR3 is TGTGCCAGCAGCCCTACTAGCGGGAGGGTCTCCTACAATGAGCAGTTCTTC. This encodes CASSPTSGRVSYNEQFF.

The chain carries TRBV9 and TRBJ2-1; 14 bases are a match to TRBD2. Germline V gives CDR1 SGDLS, CDR2 YYNGEE. The CDR3 covers 18 residues. The trim removed 0 bases at V and 5 bases at J, leaving 7 bases unmatched. As DNA, the CDR3 is TGTGCCAGCAGCGTAGTAGGACTAGCGGGAGGCCTCGACAATGAGCAGTTCTTC. Protein: CASSVVGLAGGLDNEQFF.

The rearrangement uses TRBV4-3 and TRBJ1-6, with D perhaps TRBD1 (6 bases). Germline CDR1 and CDR2: LGHNA and YSLEER. V was shortened by 4 bases and J by 6 bases, with 13 bases between the two germline ends. This CDR3 has 15 amino acids. The CDR3 nucleotides read TGCGCCAGCAGCCCGCAGACAGGCCTTAATTCACCCCTCCACTTT. Encoded protein: CASSPQTGLNSPLHF.

Notes on this clone: The identical CDR3 is also encoded by other nucleotide sequences in the sample. V is TRBV4-2 and J is TRBJ2-6; 7 bases match TRBD1. The CDR3 totals 16 residues. Trimming at V came to 0 bases and at J to 4 bases, leaving 3 bases not matched to a gene. In germline, CDR1 is LGHNA, CDR2 YNFKEQ. The CDR3 DNA sequence: TGTGCCAGCAGCCAAGAAGGGGGCTCGGGGGCCAACGTCCTGACTTTC. Translating it yields CASSQEGGSGANVLTF.

V is TRBV27 and J is TRBJ2-7; D call uncertain. Trimming cost V 8 bases and J 3 bases, with 23 bases left between them. CDR3 length equals 16 residues. CDR1 and CDR2 (germline): MNHEY, SMNVEV (reference sequence). CDR3 loop: CASAFRVGFTGYEQYF. For the CDR3, the DNA is TGTGCCAGCGCGTTTCGGGTAGGATTCACTGGCTACGAGCAGTACTTC.

This chain links TRBV7-2 with TRBJ1-3, with D perhaps TRBD1 (5 bases). Germline V gene lookup returns CDR1 SGHTA and CDR2 FQGNSA. The CDR3 loop spans 15 amino acids. V gave up 3 bases and J gave up 3 bases, with 12 bases separating them. The CDR3, as DNA: TGTGCCAGCAGCTTGGGGGGAGCTGGTGGAAACACCATATATTTT. It encodes CASSLGGAGGNTIYF.

This clone showed up just once. V and J are TRBV5-4 and TRBJ2-3, with 8 bases that match TRBD1. This CDR3 region has 15 residues. In germline, CDR1 is SGHNT, CDR2 YYREEE (reference sequence). V dropped 4 bases and J dropped 4; count of bases not matched to a gene: 8. The CDR3 nucleotides read TGTGCCAGCAGCAATTCAGGGGGCTTGGCAGATACGCAGTATTTT. This encodes CASSNSGGLADTQYF. Supplemented by reference TRBV5-4 and TRBJ2-3, the full variable domain reads ETGVTQSPTHLIKTRGQQVTLRCSSQSGHNTVSWYQQALGQGPQFIFQYYREEENGRGNFPPRFSGLQFPNYSSELNVNALELDDSALYLCASSNSGGLADTQYFGPGTRLTVL.

The chain employs TRBV18 and TRBJ2-3; 7 bases are shared with TRBD1. Looked up from germline, CDR1 is KGHSH and CDR2 is LQKENI. The CDR3 has 14 amino acids. With 5 bases clipped from V and 6 bases from J, the junction kept 8 bases outside the gene matches. The DNA of the CDR3 is TGTGCCAGCTCATCGTACACGACAGGGGATACGCAGTATTTT. Protein sequence: CASSSYTTGDTQYF. The full variable domain, completed using reference TRBV18 and TRBJ2-3, is NAGVMQNPRHLVRRRGQEARLRCSPMKGHSHVYWYRQLPEEGLKFMVYLQKENIIDESGMPKERFSAEFPKEGPSILRIQQVVRGDSAAYFCASSSYTTGDTQYFGPGTRLTVL.

J is TRBJ1-1 and V is TRBV10-3; TRBD1 is a possible D gene (6 bases). The CDR3 totals 12 residues. V lost 5 bases to trimming and J lost 5 bases, with 9 bases between them. Germline V gene data show CDR1 as ENHRY and CDR2 as SYGVKD. In DNA form, the CDR3 reads TGTGCCATCAGTCCAACAGGGACTGAAGCTTTCTTT. Translated, it gives CAISPTGTEAFF.

The V call is TRBV2, the J call TRBJ2-1, with 10 bases that match TRBD2. Unmatched junction bases numbered 2, after V lost 8 bases and J lost 1 base. The CDR3 totals 14 residues. CDR1 is SNHLY and CDR2 is FYNNEI in the germline V gene. CDR3 in amino acids: CASGLAVSYNEQFF. CDR3 DNA sequence: TGTGCCAGCGGACTAGCGGTTTCCTACAATGAGCAGTTCTTC.

V usage is TRBV9 and J usage is TRBJ1-5; 7 bases line up with TRBD1. This CDR3 comprises 15 residues. Germline lookup yields CDR1 SGDLS and CDR2 YYNGEE. V shed 4 bases, J shed 7 bases, and the junction held 11 bases outside the gene matches. DNA of the CDR3: TGTGCCAGCAGCCCGTCACAGGGGTCTAACCAGCCCCAGCATTTT. Encoded protein: CASSPSQGSNQPQHF.

This rearrangement joins TRBV5-8 to TRBJ2-7; D gene uncertain. Trimming took 4 bases from V and 4 from J, leaving 3 bases between them. CDR1 SGHTS and CDR2 YDEGEE come from the germline V gene. The CDR3 totals 10 residues. The CDR3 DNA follows: TGTGCCAGCAGCCTATACGAGCAGTACTTC. It is translated as CASSLYEQYF.

This chain uses TRBV7-9 with TRBJ1-4; TRBD1 agrees at 8 bases. V was clipped by 5 bases and J by 4 bases; unmatched bases: 9. The germline CDR1 and CDR2 sequences are SEHNR and FQNEAQ (reference sequence). This CDR3 has 16 amino acids. CDR3 DNA sequence: TGTGCCAGCAGCCTGAGACAGGGGCCAATTAATGAAAAACTGTTTTTT. Translating it yields CASSLRQGPINEKLFF. The full variable domain, in which reference TRBV7-9 and TRBJ1-4 provide the parts outside the CDR3, is DTGVSQNPRHKITKRGQNVTFRCDPISEHNRLYWYRQTLGQGPEFLTYFQNEAQLEKSRLLSDRFSAERPKGSFSTLEIQRTEQGDSAMYLCASSLRQGPINEKLFFGSGTQLSVL.

V usage is TRBV4-1 and J usage is TRBJ2-1, with a weak D call TRBD2 (5 bases). The germline gives CDR1 MGHRA, CDR2 YSYEKL. There are 15 residues in the CDR3. The V and J ends lost 3 bases and 1 base respectively, with 10 bases between them. The chain's CDR3 is CASSHGWRSYNEQFF. DNA for the CDR3: TGCGCCAGCAGCCATGGGTGGAGGTCCTACAATGAGCAGTTCTTC.